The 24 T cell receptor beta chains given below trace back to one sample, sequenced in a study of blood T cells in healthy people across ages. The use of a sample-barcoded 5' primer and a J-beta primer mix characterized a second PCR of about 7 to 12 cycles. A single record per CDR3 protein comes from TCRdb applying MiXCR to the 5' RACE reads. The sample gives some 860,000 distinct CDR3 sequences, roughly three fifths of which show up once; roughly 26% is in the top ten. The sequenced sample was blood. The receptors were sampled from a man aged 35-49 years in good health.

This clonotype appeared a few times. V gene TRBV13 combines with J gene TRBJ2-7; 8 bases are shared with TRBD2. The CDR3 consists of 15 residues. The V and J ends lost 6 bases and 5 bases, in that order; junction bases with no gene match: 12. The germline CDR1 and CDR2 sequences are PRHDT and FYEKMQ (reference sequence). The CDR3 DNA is TGTGCCAGCAGTATCCGTACGGGAGGGCGAAACGAGCAGTACTTC. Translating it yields CASSIRTGGRNEQYF.

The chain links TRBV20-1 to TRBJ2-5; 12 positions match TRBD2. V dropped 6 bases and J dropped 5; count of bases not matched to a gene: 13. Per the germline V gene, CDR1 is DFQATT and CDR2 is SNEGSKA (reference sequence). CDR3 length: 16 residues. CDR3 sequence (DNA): TGCAGTGCAGAATCCCTAGCGGGGGGGCCGAAGGAGACCCAGTACTTC. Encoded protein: CSAESLAGGPKETQYF.

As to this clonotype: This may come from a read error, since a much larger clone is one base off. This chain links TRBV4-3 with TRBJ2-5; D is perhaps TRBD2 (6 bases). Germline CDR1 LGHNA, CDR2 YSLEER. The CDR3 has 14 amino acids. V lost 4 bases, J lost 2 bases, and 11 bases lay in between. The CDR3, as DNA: TGCGCCAGCAGCCCACGGGCGGGGCAAGAGACCCAGTACTTC. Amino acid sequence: CASSPRAGQETQYF.

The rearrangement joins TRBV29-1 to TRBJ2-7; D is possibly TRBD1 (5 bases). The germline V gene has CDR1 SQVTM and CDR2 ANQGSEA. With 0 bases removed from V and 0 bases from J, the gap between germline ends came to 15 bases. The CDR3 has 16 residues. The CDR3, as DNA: TGCAGCGTTGAAGAAGAGACAGCCCTGAGCTCCTACGAGCAGTACTTC. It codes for CSVEEETALSSYEQYF.

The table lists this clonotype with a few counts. The CDR3 DNA reads TGTGCCAGCAGTAGGGTTTGGCCTGGGCAGGGGGACCCCTACGAGCAGTACTTC. This codes for CASSRVWPGQGDPYEQYF. The chain links TRBV6-1 to TRBJ2-7; 7 nucleotides agree with TRBD1. The CDR3 loop spans 18 amino acids. The V gene's germline CDR1 is MNHNS and CDR2 SASEGT. V lost 5 bases, J lost 2 bases, and 18 bases stayed unmatched.

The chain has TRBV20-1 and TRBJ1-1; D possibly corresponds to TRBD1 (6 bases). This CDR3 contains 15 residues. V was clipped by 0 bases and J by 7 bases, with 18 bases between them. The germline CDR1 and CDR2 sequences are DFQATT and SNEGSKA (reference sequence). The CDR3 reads CSARDITGQPREAFF. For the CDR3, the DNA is TGCAGTGCTAGAGACATTACAGGACAGCCTCGTGAAGCTTTCTTT.

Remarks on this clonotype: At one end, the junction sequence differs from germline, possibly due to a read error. The CDR3 DNA reads as TGCAGCGTTGATTTCGGGGACAACGTCCTGACTTTC. It encodes CSVDFGDNVLTF. The chain carries TRBV29-1 and TRBJ2-6, with D possibly matching TRBD2 (5 bases). The CDR3 has 12 residues. Germline values: CDR1 SQVTM, CDR2 ANQGSEA.

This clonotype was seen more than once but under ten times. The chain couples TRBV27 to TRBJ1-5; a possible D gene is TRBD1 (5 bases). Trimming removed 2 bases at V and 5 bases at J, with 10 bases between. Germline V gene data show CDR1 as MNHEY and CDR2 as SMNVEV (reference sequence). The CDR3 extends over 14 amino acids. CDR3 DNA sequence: TGTGCCAGCAGTTTAGGAGGGGATCATCAGCCCCAGCATTTT. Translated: CASSLGGDHQPQHF.

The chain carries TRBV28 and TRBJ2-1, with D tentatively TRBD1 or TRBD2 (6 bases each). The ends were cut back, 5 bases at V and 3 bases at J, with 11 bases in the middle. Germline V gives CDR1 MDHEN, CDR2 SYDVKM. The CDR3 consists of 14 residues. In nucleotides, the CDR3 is TGTGCCAGCAGTAGGGGGGCGGTCTACAATGAGCAGTTCTTC. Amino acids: CASSRGAVYNEQFF.

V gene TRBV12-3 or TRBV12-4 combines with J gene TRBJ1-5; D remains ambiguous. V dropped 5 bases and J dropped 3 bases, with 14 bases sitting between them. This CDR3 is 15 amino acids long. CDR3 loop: CASSHDGNPNQPQHF. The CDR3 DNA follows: TGTGCCAGCAGTCACGACGGGAACCCCAATCAGCCCCAGCATTTT.

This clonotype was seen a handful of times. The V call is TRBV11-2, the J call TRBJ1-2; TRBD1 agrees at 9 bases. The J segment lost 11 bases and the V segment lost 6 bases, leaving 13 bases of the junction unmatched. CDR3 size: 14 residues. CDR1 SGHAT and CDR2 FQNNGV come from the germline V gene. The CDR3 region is CASRQSGTGIGYTF. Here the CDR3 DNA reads TGTGCCAGCAGACAATCCGGGACAGGGATTGGGTACACCTTC.

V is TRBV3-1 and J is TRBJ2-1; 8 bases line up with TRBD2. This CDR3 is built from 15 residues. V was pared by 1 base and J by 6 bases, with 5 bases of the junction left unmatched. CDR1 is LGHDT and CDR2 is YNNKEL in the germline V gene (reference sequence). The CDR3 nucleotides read TGTGCCAGCAGCCAAGGAGCGGGAGTGGTCAATGAGCAGTTCTTC. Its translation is CASSQGAGVVNEQFF.

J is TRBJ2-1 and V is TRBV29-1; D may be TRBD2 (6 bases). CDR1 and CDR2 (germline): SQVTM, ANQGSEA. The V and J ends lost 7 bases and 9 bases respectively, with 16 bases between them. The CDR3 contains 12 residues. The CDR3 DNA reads TGCAGCGCCCAGGAGGGGCCCGGTGAGCAGTTCTTC. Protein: CSAQEGPGEQFF.

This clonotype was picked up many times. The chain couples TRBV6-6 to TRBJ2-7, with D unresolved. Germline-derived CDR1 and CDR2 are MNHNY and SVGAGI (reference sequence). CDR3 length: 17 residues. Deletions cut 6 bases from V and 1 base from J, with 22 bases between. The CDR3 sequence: CASSPRTSRLESYEQYF. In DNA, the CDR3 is TGTGCCAGCAGCCCCCGTACTTCTAGACTGGAATCCTACGAGCAGTACTTC.

The CDR3 nucleotides read TGTGCCATCAGTGATTCCTACAGGGGCACAGGATATGAGCAGTTCTTC. It encodes CAISDSYRGTGYEQFF. The chain is built from TRBV10-3 and TRBJ2-1; 7 bases map to TRBD1. The CDR3 sequence is 16 residues long. Germline CDR1 and CDR2: ENHRY and SYGVKD. V lost 3 bases and J lost 8; bases outside the gene matches: 13.

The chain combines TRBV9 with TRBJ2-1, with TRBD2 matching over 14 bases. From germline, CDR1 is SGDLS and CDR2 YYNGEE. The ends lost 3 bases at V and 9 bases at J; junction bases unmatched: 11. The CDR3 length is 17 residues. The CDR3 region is CASSAYGTSGRSGEQFF. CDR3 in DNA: TGTGCCAGCAGCGCCTACGGGACTAGCGGGAGATCCGGTGAGCAGTTCTTC.

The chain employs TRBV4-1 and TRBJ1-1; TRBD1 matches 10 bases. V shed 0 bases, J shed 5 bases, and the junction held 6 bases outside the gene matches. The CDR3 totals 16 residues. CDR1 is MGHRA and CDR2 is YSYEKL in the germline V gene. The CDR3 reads CASSQETGGAGTEAFF. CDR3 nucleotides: TGCGCCAGCAGCCAAGAGACAGGGGGCGCGGGGACTGAAGCTTTCTTT.

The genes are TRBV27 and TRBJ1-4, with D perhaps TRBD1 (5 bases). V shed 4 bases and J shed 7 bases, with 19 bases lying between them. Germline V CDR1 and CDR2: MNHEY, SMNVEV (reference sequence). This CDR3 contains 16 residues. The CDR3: CASSSILRDGGEKLFF. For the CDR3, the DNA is TGTGCCAGCAGTTCGATCCTCCGGGACGGCGGTGAAAAACTGTTTTTT.

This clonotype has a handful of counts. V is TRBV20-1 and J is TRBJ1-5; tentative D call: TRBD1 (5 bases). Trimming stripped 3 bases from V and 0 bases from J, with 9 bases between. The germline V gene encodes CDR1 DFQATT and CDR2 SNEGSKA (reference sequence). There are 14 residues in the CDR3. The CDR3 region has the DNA TGCAGTGCTAGTCAAGGGGTTAGCAATCAGCCCCAGCATTTT. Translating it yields CSASQGVSNQPQHF.

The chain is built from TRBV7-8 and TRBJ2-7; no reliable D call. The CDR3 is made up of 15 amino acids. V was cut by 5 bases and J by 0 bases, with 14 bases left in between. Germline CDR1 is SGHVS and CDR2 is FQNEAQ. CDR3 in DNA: TGTGCCAGCAGCCTAGAGGCGGTTTTCTCCTACGAGCAGTACTTC. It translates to CASSLEAVFSYEQYF. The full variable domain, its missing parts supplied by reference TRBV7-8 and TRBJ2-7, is GAGVSQSPRYKVAKRGQDVALRCDPISGHVSLFWYQQALGQGPEFLTYFQNEAQLDKSGLPSDRFFAERPEGSVSTLKIQRTQQEDSAVYLCASSLEAVFSYEQYFGPGTRLTVT.

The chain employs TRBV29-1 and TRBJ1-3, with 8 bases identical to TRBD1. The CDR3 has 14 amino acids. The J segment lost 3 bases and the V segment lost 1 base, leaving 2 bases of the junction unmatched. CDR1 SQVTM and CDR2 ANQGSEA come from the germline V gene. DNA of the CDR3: TGCAGCGTTGAAGGGACAGGGCTTGGAAACACCATATATTTT. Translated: CSVEGTGLGNTIYF.

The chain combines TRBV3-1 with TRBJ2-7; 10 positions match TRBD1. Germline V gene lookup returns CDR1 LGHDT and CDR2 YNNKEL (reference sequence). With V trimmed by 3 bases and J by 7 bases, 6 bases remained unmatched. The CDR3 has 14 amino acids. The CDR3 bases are TGTGCCAGCAGCCACTCGACAGGGGGCCGGGAGCAGTACTTC. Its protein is CASSHSTGGREQYF.

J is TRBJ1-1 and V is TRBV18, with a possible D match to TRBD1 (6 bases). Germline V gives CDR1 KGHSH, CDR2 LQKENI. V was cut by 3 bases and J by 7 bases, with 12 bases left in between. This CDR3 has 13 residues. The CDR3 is CASSPQQGREAFF. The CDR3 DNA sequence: TGTGCCAGCTCACCCCAACAGGGACGTGAAGCTTTCTTT. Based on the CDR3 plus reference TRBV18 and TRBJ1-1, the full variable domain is NAGVMQNPRHLVRRRGQEARLRCSPMKGHSHVYWYRQLPEEGLKFMVYLQKENIIDESGMPKERFSAEFPKEGPSILRIQQVVRGDSAAYFCASSPQQGREAFFGQGTRLTVV.

CDR3 region: CSARDGGGLADTQYF. The CDR3 region has the DNA TGCAGTGCTAGAGATGGGGGGGGCTTAGCAGATACGCAGTATTTT. The chain links TRBV20-1 to TRBJ2-3, with D possibly matching TRBD2 (7 bases). In germline, CDR1 is DFQATT, CDR2 SNEGSKA (reference sequence). V was trimmed by 0 bases and J by 4 bases, leaving 14 bases between them. The CDR3 loop spans 15 amino acids.